This paragraph reports one T cell receptor (beta chain). Its antigen is currently not known. The sample holds no much larger clone one base away, and base qualities are not on file. A case-control design nested within a healthcare worker cohort in London, UK, was used, with weekly nasopharyngeal swab PCR tests and blood sampling performed. Healthcare workers were recruited between 23 and 31 March 2020, during the week of the UK lockdown, and were followed weekly for up to roughly 15 weeks. The protocol used for the library was 5' RACE. The data were produced on a NextSeq 500. In the TCR library protocol, unique molecular identifiers were attached to individual cDNA molecules to correct for PCR bias and sequencing error. Sequencing covered both TCR alpha and beta chains, and within each sample the abundances of alpha and beta sequences were tightly co-correlated. Regarding the original processing steps: V gene, J gene and CDR3 annotation of TCR sequences was performed with Decombinator V4. Expanded TCRs were defined as changing significantly between any two time points under a Poisson model with p below 0.0001. TCR abundances were normalised to the total number of TCRs sequenced in each sample and reported as counts per million. MAIT TCRs were defined by TRAV1-2 paired with TRAJ12, TRAJ20 or TRAJ33, and iNKT TCRs by TRAV10 paired with TRAJ18. VDJdb, accessed 1 November 2021, was searched for CMV, EBV and SARS-CoV-2 annotated TCRs, with TCRs annotated for multiple antigens excluded. TCRdb ran its own pipeline on the public reads, namely fastp trimming at Q25 and MiXCR clone calling, and kept in-frame beta chains. Here each entry gathers all rows of one CDR3 protein and keeps the most common genes and DNA. Here the V and J calls rest on TCRdb's processing, not on the authors' analysis. This sample is represented by about 46,000 distinct CDR3 sequences; roughly 5.4% of them were singletons. The ten biggest clones cover about 4.9% of the sample.

The sample originates from a study of early T cells in non-severe SARS-CoV-2 infection (dated by TCRdb to the early 2020s). With respect to the entire study: Bulk RNA from unsorted whole blood was used for TCR sequencing, so alpha and beta chains could not be paired.

General study outcomes and caveats: Matching against VDJdb was skewed toward anti-spike CD8 responses, likely underestimated virus-specific expansions, and missed private and CD4 specificities.

The CDR1 and CDR2 encoded by the germline V gene are KGHSH and LQKENI. The cysteine opens and the phenylalanine closes a CDR3 of 15 amino acids. Of all the DNA, just the CDR3 is kept, 45 bases in frame from base 1. Trimming removed 3 bases from V and 1 base from J; the gene matches leave 4 bases unexplained. The sequence links TRBV18 to TRBJ2-3, with 7 bases matching TRBD1. Sample: whole blood, taken at baseline. This TCR was sampled from an adult who was a healthcare worker with PCR-confirmed SARS-CoV-2 infection or an uninfected control (not recorded which). The CDR3 has the sequence CASSPLGQGTDTQYF. The sequence in DNA is TGTGCCAGCTCACCTTTAGGACAGGGCACAGATACGCAGTATTTT. Where the CDR3 stops, the reference TRBV18 and TRBJ2-3 genes take over; the full variable domain is NAGVMQNPRHLVRRRGQEARLRCSPMKGHSHVYWYRQLPEEGLKFMVYLQKENIIDESGMPKERFSAEFPKEGPSILRIQQVVRGDSAAYFCASSPLGQGTDTQYFGPGTRLTVL.